The 14 T cell receptor beta chains reported below all come from one sample, sequenced in a study of blood T cell repertoires in COVID-19. TCRdb's copy holds only in-frame clones and misses some; the assay was immunoSEQ multiplex PCR. The sample shows hundreds of thousands of clones, around 89% of them seen only once. The source material was PBMCs or T cells enriched from blood (not recorded which). The receptors were gathered from a man aged 50 to 60 who had been exposed to COVID-19.

This chain connects TRBV9 to TRBJ1-4, with D maybe TRBD1 (5 bases). The CDR3 totals 16 residues. V gave up 3 bases and J gave up 4 bases, with 16 bases separating them. From germline, CDR1 is SGDLS and CDR2 YYNGEE. The chain's CDR3 is CASSGERGAINEKLFF. The CDR3 DNA follows: TGTGCCAGCAGCGGTGAAAGGGGCGCGATTAATGAAAAACTGTTTTTT. Combining the CDR3 with reference TRBV9 and TRBJ1-4 gives the whole variable domain DSGVTQTPKHLITATGQRVTLRCSPRSGDLSVYWYQQSLDQGLQFLIQYYNGEERAKGNILERFSAQQFPDLHSELNLSSLELGDSALYFCASSGERGAINEKLFFGSGTQLSVL.

The CDR3 DNA reads TGTGCCAGCAGCCAAGATTTGAAGCGGGGATACTACGAGCAGTACGTC. Its protein is CASSQDLKRGYYEQYV. The chain carries TRBV4-2 and TRBJ2-7; 7 positions agree with TRBD2. Germline V gene sequence: CDR1 LGHNA, CDR2 YNFKEQ. CDR3 length: 16 residues. Trimming cost V 0 bases and J 3 bases; bases outside gene matches: 8.

This clone came up a few times. The chain links TRBV28 to TRBJ1-5, with 10 positions matching TRBD1. Per the germline V gene, CDR1 is MDHEN and CDR2 is SYDVKM. CDR3 size: 15 residues. The ends lost 5 bases at V and 7 bases at J; junction bases unmatched: 8. The CDR3 protein is CASSQRQGAGQPQHF. The CDR3 coding sequence is TGTGCCAGCAGTCAAAGACAGGGGGCTGGCCAGCCCCAGCATTTT. The whole variable domain, filled in from reference TRBV28 and TRBJ1-5, reads DVKVTQSSRYLVKRTGEKVFLECVQDMDHENMFWYRQDPGLGLRLIYFSYDVKMKEKGDIPEGYSVSREKKERFSLILESASTNQTSMYLCASSQRQGAGQPQHFGDGTRLSIL.

CDR3 protein: CASKGWDRVHF. The CDR3 DNA reads TGTGCCAGCAAGGGTTGGGACAGGGTGCATTTT. This rearrangement joins TRBV28 to TRBJ1-5; TRBD1 matches at 9 bases. With 7 bases clipped from V and 15 bases from J, the junction kept 7 bases outside the gene matches. This CDR3 is built from 11 residues. Germline V gives CDR1 MDHEN, CDR2 SYDVKM.

The V and J genes are TRBV28 and TRBJ2-2, with a possible D match to TRBD2 (5 bases). Germline assignment: CDR1 MDHEN and CDR2 SYDVKM. The CDR3 runs 12 residues. The V gene lost 6 bases and the J gene lost 7 bases, with 9 bases spanning the gap. CDR3 loop: CASRSGDGELFF. In nucleotides, the CDR3 is TGTGCCAGCAGGTCCGGGGACGGGGAGCTGTTTTTT.

The chain links TRBV27 to TRBJ2-1; a possible D gene is TRBD2 (5 bases). There are 17 residues in the CDR3. Trimming removed 5 bases at V and 0 bases at J, with 17 bases between. Germline assignment: CDR1 MNHEY and CDR2 SMNVEV (reference sequence). In DNA, the CDR3 is TGTGCCAGCAGTCCCCGGGGAGCAGTCAGCTCCTACAATGAGCAGTTCTTC. Its translation is CASSPRGAVSSYNEQFF.

This chain joins TRBV24-1 and TRBJ1-3; D remains unclear. The CDR3 consists of 14 residues. V was trimmed by 3 bases and J by 0 bases, leaving 5 bases between them. Germline CDR1 reads KGHDR; CDR2 reads SFDVKD. The CDR3 nucleotides are TGTGCCACCAGTGATGTCAACTCTGGAAACACCATATATTTT. This encodes CATSDVNSGNTIYF.

This chain connects TRBV9 to TRBJ2-7, with D maybe TRBD2 (5 bases). Trimming removed 4 bases from V and 3 bases from J, with 14 bases in between. CDR3 length: 14 amino acids. Germline lookup yields CDR1 SGDLS and CDR2 YYNGEE. Here the CDR3 reads CASSSDEGSYEQYF. Here the CDR3 DNA reads TGTGCCAGCAGCTCAGACGAGGGCAGCTACGAGCAGTACTTC.

The rearrangement joins TRBV6-5 to TRBJ2-5; the match to TRBD2 covers 10 bases. Germline V gives CDR1 MNHEY, CDR2 SVGAGI. The CDR3 is 16 residues long. The junction had 5 bases not matched to a gene; V was cut back by 0 bases and J by 4 bases. The CDR3 bases are TGTGCCAGCAGTTACTCGATAGCGGGGGGCGGAGAGACCCAGTACTTC. It specifies CASSYSIAGGGETQYF.

The genes are TRBV6-6 and TRBJ1-2; 8 nucleotides agree with TRBD1. Germline CDR1 MNHNY, CDR2 SVGAGI (reference sequence). The CDR3 has 14 amino acids. V shed 2 bases, J shed 4 bases, and the junction held 3 bases outside the gene matches. CDR3 protein: CASSYRDRPYGYTF. In nucleotides, the CDR3 is TGTGCCAGCAGTTACCGGGACAGGCCCTATGGCTACACCTTC.

The rearrangement joins TRBV2 to TRBJ2-7; D is unresolved. The CDR3 loop spans 13 amino acids. V was cut by 3 bases and J by 0 bases, with 6 bases left in between. The germline gives CDR1 SNHLY, CDR2 FYNNEI. The CDR3 spells CASSESSSYEQYV. For the CDR3, the DNA is TGTGCCAGCAGTGAGAGTAGCTCCTACGAGCAGTACGTC.

J is TRBJ2-7 and V is TRBV5-8, with D hard to call. Deletions cut 0 bases from V and 0 bases from J, with 7 bases between. Germline values: CDR1 SGHTS, CDR2 YDEGEE. CDR3 size: 14 residues. CDR3 residues: CASSLAVPSYEQYF. In nucleotides, the CDR3 is TGTGCCAGCAGCTTGGCAGTTCCCTCCTACGAGCAGTACTTC.

The chain recombines TRBV21-1 with TRBJ2-3; the DNA was not compared with TRBD1, the D call given in the table. TRBV21-1 is a pseudogene segment. CDR3 length: 15 amino acids. CDR3 DNA: TGTGCCAGCAGCAATAGTGTTCCAGGCCCAGATACGCAGTATTTT. Its translation is CASSNSVPGPDTQYF.

The chain has TRBV2 and TRBJ1-5, with D unresolved. Germline CDR1 reads SNHLY; CDR2 reads FYNNEI. V was pared by 4 bases and J by 6 bases, with 10 bases between. CDR3 size: 13 residues. In DNA, the CDR3 is TGTGCCAGCAGTGCCGGTCTTGGTCAGCCCCAGCATTTT. Residues: CASSAGLGQPQHF.